The 18 T cell receptor beta chains below come from one sample, sequenced in a study of cytomegalovirus exposure and HLA in healthy donors (dated by TCRdb to 2016 to 2017). Preparation of the library involved the immunoSEQ multiplex PCR assay. Not all clones reach the TCRdb copy of this immuneACCESS table, which keeps in-frame sequences only. Checked studies attribute under half of the gap to unresolved V genes and leave the rest unexplained. The table for this sample lists around 300,000 clones; 80% to 90% of them were counted only once. The ten top clones hold 1% of the sample. Source material: PBMCs. These receptors were obtained from a woman younger than 30 in good health and CMV-seronegative.

The chain joins TRBV7-6 to TRBJ1-2; D gene ambiguous. The CDR3 sequence is 11 residues long. V was trimmed by 4 bases and J by 5 bases, leaving 5 bases between them. Germline CDR1 and CDR2: SGHVS and FNYEAQ. CDR3 nucleotides: TGTGCCAGCAGCTCAGGATATGGCTACACCTTC. Translating gives CASSSGYGYTF.

The chain carries TRBV14 and TRBJ2-5; 7 bases map to TRBD1. After removal of 2 bases from V and 1 base from J, the junction contained 4 bases not matched to a gene. CDR3 length equals 15 residues. The V gene's germline CDR1 is SGHDN and CDR2 FVKESK. CDR3 loop: CASSQWDSRQETQYF. CDR3 in DNA: TGTGCCAGCAGCCAATGGGACAGCCGCCAAGAGACCCAGTACTTC.

This sequence joins TRBV18 and TRBJ1-4; maybe TRBD1 (6 bases). The V gene's germline CDR1 is KGHSH and CDR2 LQKENI. The V gene lost 1 base and the J gene lost 0 bases, with 18 bases spanning the gap. This CDR3 has 19 amino acids. Here the CDR3 reads CASSPQDRSRGTTNEKLFF. CDR3 coding DNA: TGTGCCAGCTCACCACAGGATCGGAGCAGGGGTACAACTAATGAAAAACTGTTTTTT. Variable domain in full (rest from reference TRBV18 and TRBJ1-4): NAGVMQNPRHLVRRRGQEARLRCSPMKGHSHVYWYRQLPEEGLKFMVYLQKENIIDESGMPKERFSAEFPKEGPSILRIQQVVRGDSAAYFCASSPQDRSRGTTNEKLFFGSGTQLSVL.

The CDR3: CAIKSFSGNTIYF. Here the CDR3 DNA reads TGTGCCATCAAGAGTTTCTCTGGAAACACCATATATTTT. This chain joins TRBV10-3 and TRBJ1-3; unclear D gene. Trimming left V 7 bases short and J 0 bases short, with 7 bases between. From germline, CDR1 is ENHRY and CDR2 SYGVKD. CDR3 length equals 13 residues.

The J gene is TRBJ1-3, the V gene TRBV6-5; D ambiguous. The CDR3 is 14 residues long. Trimming stripped 6 bases from V and 1 base from J, with 10 bases between. Germline V gives CDR1 MNHEY, CDR2 SVGAGI. The CDR3 DNA sequence: TGTGCCAGCAGGGCGGGAGGTTCTGGAAACACCATATATTTT. Its translation: CASRAGGSGNTIYF.

This chain uses TRBV11-3 with TRBJ2-7, with D tentatively TRBD2 (5 bases). Germline values: CDR1 SGHNT, CDR2 YENEEA. CDR3 length: 13 residues. Between the trimmed V and J ends, which lost 3 bases and 7 bases, there was a span of 13 bases. The CDR3 protein is CASSLTSSGEQYF. CDR3 bases: TGTGCCAGCAGCTTGACTTCCTCGGGAGAGCAGTACTTC.

The chain carries TRBV11-3 and TRBJ2-1, with 7 bases that match TRBD2. CDR3 length equals 14 residues. With V trimmed by 1 base and J by 5 bases, 2 bases remained unmatched. Germline CDR1 reads SGHNT; CDR2 reads YENEEA. CDR3 amino acids: CASSLVRGNNEQFF. The CDR3 nucleotides are TGTGCCAGCAGCTTAGTGCGGGGGAACAATGAGCAGTTCTTC. Full variable domain (remainder filled in from reference TRBV11-3 and TRBJ2-1): EAGVVQSPRYKIIEKKQPVAFWCNPISGHNTLYWYLQNLGQGPELLIRYENEEAVDDSQLPKDRFSAERLKGVDSTLKIQPAELGDSAVYLCASSLVRGNNEQFFGPGTRLTVL.

V gene TRBV5-7 combines with J gene TRBJ1-1; D uncertain. TRBV5-7 is labeled an ORF, and its function is uncertain. With 0 bases removed from V and 1 base from J, the gap between germline ends came to 7 bases. The length of the CDR3 is 14 residues. CDR3 sequence (DNA): TGTGCCAGCAGCTTGGAACTGAAGAACACTGAAGCTTTCTTT. Protein: CASSLELKNTEAFF.

V and J are TRBV30 and TRBJ1-4, with TRBD1 matching 7 bases. The germline V gene has CDR1 GTSNPN and CDR2 SVGIG (reference sequence). The CDR3 is made up of 14 amino acids. V lost 5 bases to trimming and J lost 3 bases; unmatched junction nucleotides: 6. The CDR3 protein is CAWGRQGANEKLFF. CDR3 nucleotide sequence: TGTGCCTGGGGCCGACAGGGTGCTAATGAAAAACTGTTTTTT.

The rearrangement joins TRBV7-2 to TRBJ2-2, with D possibly matching TRBD1 (6 bases). Germline V CDR1 and CDR2: SGHTA, FQGNSA. V dropped 5 bases and J dropped 2 bases, with 12 bases sitting between them. The CDR3 totals 15 residues. Here the CDR3 DNA reads TGTGCCAGCAGCACACGACAGGTTAACACCGGGGAGCTGTTTTTT. Translation gives CASSTRQVNTGELFF.

The chain is built from TRBV15 and TRBJ2-3; tentatively, D is TRBD2 (5 bases). This CDR3 has 16 amino acids. The V end was cut by 8 bases, the J end by 6 bases, with 24 bases between. From germline, CDR1 is LNHNV and CDR2 YYDKDF (reference sequence). Here the CDR3 reads CATAFGSAQRGDTQYF. CDR3 coding DNA: TGTGCCACCGCTTTTGGGTCCGCACAAAGAGGGGATACGCAGTATTTT.

The chain is built from TRBV5-1 and TRBJ2-1; 7 nucleotides align to TRBD2. Per germline, CDR1 SGHRS and CDR2 YFSETQ. The junction had 5 bases not matched to a gene; V was cut back by 4 bases and J by 7 bases. The CDR3 sequence is 13 residues long. CDR3 nucleotide sequence: TGCGCCAGCAGCACTATACTAGCGAATGAGCAGTTCTTC. It specifies CASSTILANEQFF.

The chain couples TRBV6-6 to TRBJ2-3, with D hard to call. Trimming took off 2 bases at V and 4 bases at J, with 7 bases between the two ends. CDR1 and CDR2 (germline): MNHNY, SVGAGI (reference sequence). The CDR3 has 13 residues. The CDR3 nucleotides read TGTGCCAGCAGTTACCCACGGGCAGATACGCAGTATTTT. Encoded protein: CASSYPRADTQYF.

The chain joins TRBV5-1 to TRBJ2-7, with a tentative D call TRBD1 (6 bases). V lost 0 bases and J lost 11, with 15 bases in between. The CDR3 sequence is 13 residues long. Germline-derived CDR1 and CDR2 are SGHRS and YFSETQ. The chain's CDR3 is CASSLGEQGLEYF. The CDR3 nucleotides read TGCGCCAGCAGCTTGGGGGAACAGGGCTTGGAGTACTTC.

This rearrangement joins TRBV2 to TRBJ2-5, with 7 positions matching TRBD1. The V gene's germline CDR1 is SNHLY and CDR2 FYNNEI. The ends lost 7 bases at V and 4 bases at J; junction bases unmatched: 12. The length of the CDR3 is 15 residues. The CDR3 sequence is CASIRTIQGRETQYF. The CDR3 DNA follows: TGTGCCAGCATCAGAACCATACAGGGGCGAGAGACCCAGTACTTC.

The V call is TRBV30, the J call TRBJ2-3; TRBD1 aligns across 7 bases. Trimming took 2 bases from V and 5 from J; bases not matched to a gene: 10. This CDR3 has 15 residues. CDR1 GTSNPN and CDR2 SVGIG come from the germline V gene (reference sequence). The CDR3 protein is CAWSKVKGAVDTQYF. CDR3 sequence (DNA): TGTGCCTGGAGTAAGGTGAAGGGGGCTGTAGATACGCAGTATTTT.

This chain links TRBV5-1 with TRBJ2-1; D is perhaps TRBD1 (7 bases). Germline CDR1 SGHRS, CDR2 YFSETQ. V lost 4 bases, J lost 0 bases, and 14 bases lay in between. This CDR3 contains 16 residues. The CDR3: CASSPEGDSSYNEQFF. The CDR3 DNA reads TGCGCCAGCAGCCCGGAGGGGGACAGCTCCTACAATGAGCAGTTCTTC.

As for this clone: Other DNA sequences from this sample encode an identical CDR3 as well. The rearrangement links TRBV4-3 to TRBJ1-5; possibly TRBD1 for D (5 bases). Deletions cut 0 bases from V and 2 bases from J, with 5 bases between. From germline, CDR1 is LGHNA and CDR2 YSLEER. CDR3 length: 14 amino acids. The CDR3 is CASSQDRGNQPQHF. In DNA, the CDR3 is TGCGCCAGCAGCCAAGACAGGGGCAATCAGCCCCAGCATTTT.